A selection of T cell receptor beta chains follows, all from one sample in a study of type 1 regulatory T cells. These receptors lack a known antigen. One entry per CDR3 protein, called by TCRdb with MiXCR from the reads. The sample holds 60,000 to 80,000 distinct CDR3 sequences, around 63% seen once. Sample: cultured T cells, either the whole culture or a sorted T cell fraction (not recorded which). The receptors come from a human donor in good health. Each CDR3 is given with its conserved first and last residue. The order of the fields is V gene, J gene, D gene, clone size, CDR3 DNA, CDR3 protein. The D gene is left open where the match is weak. A clone size is listed for some rows: how often the clone was seen (once, few, many), or a class if it is expanded.

v_call: TRBV7-2
j_call: TRBJ2-1
d_call: TRBD2
clone_size: -
cdr3_nt: TGTGCCAGCAGCCTTATTACCCCACTAGCGGGAGTACACAATGAGCAGTTCTTC
cdr3_aa: CASSLITPLAGVHNEQFF

v_call: TRBV3-1
j_call: TRBJ2-1
d_call: TRBD2
clone_size: -
cdr3_nt: TGTGCCAGCAGCCAAGATAGGAAGCCTAGCGGGAATGAGCAGTTCTTC
cdr3_aa: CASSQDRKPSGNEQFF

v_call: TRBV27
j_call: TRBJ2-1
d_call: TRBD2
clone_size: -
cdr3_nt: TGTGCCAGCAGTACCGGACTAGCGAGCAATGAGCAGTTCTTC
cdr3_aa: CASSTGLASNEQFF

v_call: TRBV7-9
j_call: TRBJ2-2
d_call: -
clone_size: few
cdr3_nt: TGTGCCAGCTCCCGCGCCGGGGAGCTGTTTTTT
cdr3_aa: CASSRAGELFF

v_call: TRBV5-1
j_call: TRBJ2-7
d_call: -
clone_size: -
cdr3_nt: TGCGCCAGCAGCCCTGGAGTTGGGAGGTACGAGCAGTACTTC
cdr3_aa: CASSPGVGRYEQYF

v_call: TRBV15
j_call: TRBJ1-4
d_call: -
clone_size: few
cdr3_nt: TGTGCCACCAGCAGAGATGGTTCGGAAAAACTGTTTTTT
cdr3_aa: CATSRDGSEKLFF

v_call: TRBV27
j_call: TRBJ1-4
d_call: -
clone_size: -
cdr3_nt: TGTGCCAGCAGTCACCTACGTCCCGGGGGAGGCACTAATGAAAAACTGTTTTTT
cdr3_aa: CASSHLRPGGGTNEKLFF

v_call: TRBV18
j_call: TRBJ1-5
d_call: -
clone_size: -
cdr3_nt: TGTGCCAGCTCCCTGGACGCGCGGCCCCAGCATTTT
cdr3_aa: CASSLDARPQHF

v_call: TRBV5-1
j_call: TRBJ2-5
d_call: TRBD2
clone_size: few
cdr3_nt: TGCGCCAGCAGCAGGCAGGGGACTAGGGGCGAGACCCAGTACTTC
cdr3_aa: CASSRQGTRGETQYF

v_call: TRBV9
j_call: TRBJ1-5
d_call: -
clone_size: -
cdr3_nt: TGTGCCAGCAGCGTCGACAGCGGGAGGGGCAATCAGCCCCAGCATTTT
cdr3_aa: CASSVDSGRGNQPQHF

v_call: TRBV15
j_call: TRBJ2-5
d_call: -
clone_size: -
cdr3_nt: TGTGCCACCAGCAGAGATCTGGTACAAGAGACCCAGTACTTC
cdr3_aa: CATSRDLVQETQYF